These 12 T cell receptor beta chains share one sample of origin, sequenced in a study of metastatic and nonmetastatic thyroid tumors (TCRdb year 2020). None of the patients had been given any treatment before thyroid surgery. Libraries were prepared through PCR. The instrument given in TCRdb is Illumina HiSeq 4000. Starting from the raw public reads, TCRdb applied fastp trimming at Q25, assembled clones with MiXCR and retained in-frame beta chains. Present in this sample are over 5,000 clones, around a fifth of which were seen just once. The leading ten clones occupy about 6.2% of the sample. Specimen: adjacent normal tissue. The receptors were sampled from a female donor with papillary thyroid cancer or a benign thyroid nodule (not recorded which). Some clones in this sample may be carry-over from other donors' samples.

This clone was seen many times. This sample includes further DNA sequences coding for the same CDR3. The rearrangement uses TRBV18 and TRBJ1-1, with 11 bases lining up with TRBD1. This CDR3 has 17 residues. CDR1 and CDR2 (germline): KGHSH, LQKENI. V shed 0 bases, J shed 5 bases, and the junction held 8 bases outside the gene matches. In DNA form, the CDR3 reads TGTGCCAGCTCACCACCTTGGACAGGGGGCAGGCGAACTGAAGCTTTCTTT. Amino acids: CASSPPWTGGRRTEAFF.

This clone was observed at least ten times. The chain couples TRBV29-1 to TRBJ2-5, with D tentatively TRBD2 (5 bases). From germline, CDR1 is SQVTM and CDR2 ANQGSEA. This CDR3 is built from 13 residues. V was trimmed by 7 bases and J by 1 base, leaving 13 bases between them. CDR3 in amino acids: CSARLAAQETQYF. The CDR3 nucleotides read TGCAGCGCCCGGCTAGCAGCCCAAGAGACCCAGTACTTC. Drawing the rest from reference TRBV29-1 and TRBJ2-5, the complete variable domain is SAVISQKPSRDICQRGTSLTIQCQVDSQVTMMFWYRQQPGQSLTLIATANQGSEATYESGFVIDKFPISRPNLTFSTLTVSNMSPEDSSIYLCSARLAAQETQYFGPGTRLLVL.

This clone was seen ten or more times. The V and J genes are TRBV30 and TRBJ2-4; possibly TRBD1 for D (5 bases). V lost 0 bases and J 1 base, leaving 13 bases between the germline ends. The CDR3 has 16 residues. Germline V CDR1 and CDR2: GTSNPN, SVGIG (reference sequence). The CDR3 loop is CAWSVGREGAKNIQYF. CDR3 DNA: TGTGCCTGGAGTGTAGGCAGGGAAGGCGCCAAAAACATTCAGTACTTC.

With respect to this clone: Germline is not matched at one junction end, which may reflect a read error. J is TRBJ2-5 and V is TRBV9, with D perhaps matching TRBD2 (5 bases). Germline values: CDR1 SGDLS, CDR2 YYNGEE. This CDR3 comprises 13 residues. CDR3 nucleotides: TGTGCCAGCATCCCTCATAACGGGGAGACCCGGTACTTC. It translates to CASIPHNGETRYF.

This clone was seen at least ten times. The gene calls are TRBV7-9 and TRBJ1-4, with D maybe TRBD1 (6 bases). The CDR3 is 15 amino acids. Germline loops: CDR1 SEHNR, CDR2 FQNEAQ (reference sequence). V was pared by 5 bases and J by 7 bases, with 17 bases between. The CDR3 nucleotides are TGTGCCAGCAGCAAACAGGGCATGTTGGCTGAAAAACTGTTTTTT. Amino acids: CASSKQGMLAEKLFF.

As DNA, the CDR3 is TGTGCCAGCAGCACCGGGACAGGGGCGATTAATTCACCCCTCCACTTT. Amino acid sequence: CASSTGTGAINSPLHF. This chain joins TRBV6-1 and TRBJ1-6; TRBD1 aligns across 10 bases. Looked up from germline, CDR1 is MNHNS and CDR2 is SASEGT. V was clipped by 6 bases and J by 6 bases; unmatched bases: 8. The CDR3 sequence is 16 residues long.

This clone was observed a handful of times. The chain joins TRBV6-1 to TRBJ1-1; 8 nucleotides align to TRBD1. This CDR3 is 16 amino acids long. Germline V gene data show CDR1 as MNHNS and CDR2 as SASEGT. With V trimmed by 6 bases and J by 0 bases, 9 bases remained unmatched. Here the CDR3 DNA reads TGTGCCAGCAGCAAGCAGGGGGCTGGGGTGAACACTGAAGCTTTCTTT. Translating gives CASSKQGAGVNTEAFF.

The chain joins TRBV28 to TRBJ2-7, with unresolved D. CDR1 MDHEN and CDR2 SYDVKM come from the germline V gene. The CDR3 is 12 residues long. V was clipped by 5 bases and J by 9 bases, with 14 bases between them. The CDR3 sequence: CASSTQREPQYV. The CDR3 DNA is TGTGCCAGCAGTACTCAAAGAGAACCGCAGTACGTC.

J is TRBJ1-1 and V is TRBV6-5; D is possibly TRBD1 (6 bases). The CDR3 covers 17 residues. The germline V and J ends were trimmed by 0 bases and 4 bases, with 18 bases remaining between them. The germline gives CDR1 MNHEY, CDR2 SVGAGI. The CDR3 DNA is TGTGCCAGCAGTTACTCCCTCACCGTGACAGGTGTCACTGAAGCTTTCTTT. Translating gives CASSYSLTVTGVTEAFF.

By share, this clone ranks as medium-sized (0.01 to 0.1%). The chain couples TRBV28 to TRBJ2-3; no clear D gene. V was trimmed by 7 bases and J by 1 base, leaving 6 bases between them. Germline CDR1 MDHEN, CDR2 SYDVKM. This CDR3 spans 12 amino acids. CDR3 nucleotides: TGTGCCAGCACCCCCGGCACAGATACGCAGTATTTT. Amino acid sequence: CASTPGTDTQYF.

The V gene is TRBV6-9, the J gene TRBJ2-2; D is undetermined. This CDR3 contains 16 residues. Trimming cost V 2 bases and J 2 bases, with 12 bases left between them. From germline, CDR1 is MNHGY and CDR2 SVAAGI. In DNA, the CDR3 is TGTGCCAGCAGTTATGGGGTGGTTGTAAACACCGGGGAGCTGTTTTTT. It encodes CASSYGVVVNTGELFF.

The table lists this clone with many counts. The J gene is TRBJ2-1, the V gene TRBV9; 9 bases line up with TRBD2. The CDR3 covers 15 residues. V lost 5 bases and J lost 7; bases outside the gene matches: 10. The V gene's germline CDR1 is SGDLS and CDR2 YYNGEE. CDR3 nucleotides: TGTGCCAGCAGTGGGCGGGGGGGTACAGTAAATGAGCAGTTCTTC. Amino acids: CASSGRGGTVNEQFF.